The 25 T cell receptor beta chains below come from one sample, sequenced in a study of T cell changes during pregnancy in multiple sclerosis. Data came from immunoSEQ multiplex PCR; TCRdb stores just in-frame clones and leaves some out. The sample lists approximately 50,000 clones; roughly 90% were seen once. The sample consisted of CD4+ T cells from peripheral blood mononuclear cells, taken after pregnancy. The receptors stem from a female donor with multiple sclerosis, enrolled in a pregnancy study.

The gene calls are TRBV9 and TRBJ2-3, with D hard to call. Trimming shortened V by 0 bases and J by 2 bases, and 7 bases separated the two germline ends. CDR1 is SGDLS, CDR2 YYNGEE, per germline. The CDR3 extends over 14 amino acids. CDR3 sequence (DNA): TGTGCCAGCAGCGTAGATTTCTACACAGATACGCAGTATTTT. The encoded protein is CASSVDFYTDTQYF.

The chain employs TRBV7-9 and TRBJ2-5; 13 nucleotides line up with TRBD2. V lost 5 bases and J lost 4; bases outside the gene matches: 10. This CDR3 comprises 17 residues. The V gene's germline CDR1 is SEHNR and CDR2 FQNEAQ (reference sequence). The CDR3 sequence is CASSMTGLAGYPETQYF. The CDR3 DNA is TGTGCCAGCAGCATGACGGGACTAGCGGGATACCCAGAGACCCAGTACTTC.

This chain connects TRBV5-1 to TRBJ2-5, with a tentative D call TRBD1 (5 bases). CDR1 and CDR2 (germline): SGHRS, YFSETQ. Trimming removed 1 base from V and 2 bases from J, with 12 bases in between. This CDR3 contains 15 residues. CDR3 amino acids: CASSLIFDRQETQYF. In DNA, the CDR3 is TGCGCCAGCAGCTTGATATTTGACAGACAAGAGACCCAGTACTTC.

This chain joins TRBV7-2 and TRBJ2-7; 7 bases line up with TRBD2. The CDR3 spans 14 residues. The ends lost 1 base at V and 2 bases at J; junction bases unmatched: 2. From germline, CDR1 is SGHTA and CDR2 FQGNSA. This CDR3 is CASSLGDYTYEQYF. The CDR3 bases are TGTGCCAGCAGCTTAGGGGACTACACCTACGAGCAGTACTTC.

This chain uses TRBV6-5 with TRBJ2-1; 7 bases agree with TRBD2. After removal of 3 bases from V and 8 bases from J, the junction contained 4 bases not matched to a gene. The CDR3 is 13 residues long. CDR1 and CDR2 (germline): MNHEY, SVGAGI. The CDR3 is CASSYGGGDEQFF. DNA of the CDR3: TGTGCCAGCAGTTATGGCGGGGGAGATGAGCAGTTCTTC.

CDR3 loop: CASSLNGGTGELFF. CDR3 DNA: TGTGCCAGCAGCTTGAACGGAGGCACCGGGGAGCTGTTTTTT. The gene calls are TRBV5-6 and TRBJ2-2; weak D call: TRBD2 (5 bases). CDR3 size: 14 residues. Germline CDR1 SGHDT, CDR2 YYEEEE. V shed 1 base and J shed 4 bases, with 8 bases lying between them.

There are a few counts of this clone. In nucleotides, the CDR3 is TGTGCCAGTAGTATAAGCCCCGGCGGCTATGGCTACACCTTC. This translates into CASSISPGGYGYTF. The chain links TRBV19 to TRBJ1-2, with D uncertain. The CDR3 runs 14 residues. The V gene lost 2 bases and the J gene lost 4 bases, with 11 bases spanning the gap. The germline CDR1 and CDR2 sequences are LNHDA and SQIVND (reference sequence).

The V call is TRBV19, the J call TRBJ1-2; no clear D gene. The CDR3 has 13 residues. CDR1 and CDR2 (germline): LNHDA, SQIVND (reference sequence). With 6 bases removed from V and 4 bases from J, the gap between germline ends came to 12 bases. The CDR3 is CASRGHRGYGYTF. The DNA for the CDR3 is TGTGCCAGTAGGGGTCATAGAGGCTATGGCTACACCTTC.

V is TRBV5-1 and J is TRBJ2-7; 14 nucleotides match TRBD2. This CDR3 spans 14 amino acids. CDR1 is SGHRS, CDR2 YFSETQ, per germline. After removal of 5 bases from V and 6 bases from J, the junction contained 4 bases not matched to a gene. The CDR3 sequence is CASRTGTSGSEQYF. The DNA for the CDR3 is TGCGCCAGCAGAACGGGGACTAGCGGGAGCGAGCAGTACTTC.

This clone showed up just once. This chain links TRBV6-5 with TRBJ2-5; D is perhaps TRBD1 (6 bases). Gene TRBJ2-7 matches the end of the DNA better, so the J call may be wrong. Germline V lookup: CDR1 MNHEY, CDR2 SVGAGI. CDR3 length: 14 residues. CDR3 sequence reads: CASSYSGQTYEQYF. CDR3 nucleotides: TGTGCCAGCAGTTACTCCGGACAGACCTACGAGCAGTACTTC.

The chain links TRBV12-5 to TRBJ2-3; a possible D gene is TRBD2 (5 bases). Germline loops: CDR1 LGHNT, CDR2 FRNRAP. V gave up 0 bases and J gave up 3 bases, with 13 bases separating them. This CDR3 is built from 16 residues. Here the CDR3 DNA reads TGTGCTAGTGGTTTGGTAATAGCGAGGATGACAGATACGCAGTATTTT. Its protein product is CASGLVIARMTDTQYF.

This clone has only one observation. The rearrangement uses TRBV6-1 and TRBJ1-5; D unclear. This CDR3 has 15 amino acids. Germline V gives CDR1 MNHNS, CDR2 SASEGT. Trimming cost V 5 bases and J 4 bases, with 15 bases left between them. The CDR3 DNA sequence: TGTGCCAGCAGTCACGCCGGGTCGCAAAATCAGCCCCAGCATTTT. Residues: CASSHAGSQNQPQHF.

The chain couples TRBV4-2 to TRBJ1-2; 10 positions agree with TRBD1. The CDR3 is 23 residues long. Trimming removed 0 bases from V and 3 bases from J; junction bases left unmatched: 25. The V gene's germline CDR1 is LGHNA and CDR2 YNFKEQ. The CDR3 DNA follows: TGTGCCAGCAGCCAAGATCCATGGTTTCCTGAGACAGGGGGCGACCCTGCCGACTATGGCTACACCTTC. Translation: CASSQDPWFPETGGDPADYGYTF.

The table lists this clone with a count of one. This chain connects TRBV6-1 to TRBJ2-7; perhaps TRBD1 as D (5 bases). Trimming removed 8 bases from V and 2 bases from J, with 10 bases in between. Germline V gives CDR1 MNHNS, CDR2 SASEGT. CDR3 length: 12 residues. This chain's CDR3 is CASLGRAYEQYF. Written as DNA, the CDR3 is TGTGCCAGCTTAGGCAGGGCCTACGAGCAGTACTTC.

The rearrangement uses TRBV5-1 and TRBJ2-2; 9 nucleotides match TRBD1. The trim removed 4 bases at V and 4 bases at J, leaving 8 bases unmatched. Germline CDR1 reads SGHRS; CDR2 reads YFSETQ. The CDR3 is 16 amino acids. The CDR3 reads CASSPRQGVATGELFF. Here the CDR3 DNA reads TGCGCCAGCAGCCCTCGACAGGGGGTTGCCACCGGGGAGCTGTTTTTT.

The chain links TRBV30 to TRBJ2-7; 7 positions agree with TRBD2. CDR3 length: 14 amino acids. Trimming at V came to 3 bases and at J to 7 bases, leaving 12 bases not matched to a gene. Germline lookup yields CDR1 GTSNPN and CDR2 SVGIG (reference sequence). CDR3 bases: TGTGCCTGGAGCTGGGAGGGTGGGGTATGGGAGCAGTACTTC. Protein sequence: CAWSWEGGVWEQYF.

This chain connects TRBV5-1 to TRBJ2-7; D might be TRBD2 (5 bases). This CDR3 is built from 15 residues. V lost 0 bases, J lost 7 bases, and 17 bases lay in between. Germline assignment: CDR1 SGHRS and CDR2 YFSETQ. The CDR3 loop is CASSLAEGITVEQYF. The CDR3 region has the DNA TGCGCCAGCAGCTTGGCCGAGGGTATTACGGTTGAGCAGTACTTC.

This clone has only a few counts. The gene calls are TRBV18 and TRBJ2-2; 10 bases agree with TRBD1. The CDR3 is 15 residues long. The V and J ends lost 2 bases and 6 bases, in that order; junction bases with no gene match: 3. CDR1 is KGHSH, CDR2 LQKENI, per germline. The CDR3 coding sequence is TGTGCCAGCTCACCAGGAGGGACAGGGGCCGGGGAGCTGTTTTTT. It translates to CASSPGGTGAGELFF.

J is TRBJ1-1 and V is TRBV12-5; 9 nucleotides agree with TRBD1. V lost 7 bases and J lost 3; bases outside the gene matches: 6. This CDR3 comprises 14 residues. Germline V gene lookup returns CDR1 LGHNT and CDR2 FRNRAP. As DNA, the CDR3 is TGTGCTAGTGCCTCACAGGGGGCGTACACTGAAGCTTTCTTT. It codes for CASASQGAYTEAFF.

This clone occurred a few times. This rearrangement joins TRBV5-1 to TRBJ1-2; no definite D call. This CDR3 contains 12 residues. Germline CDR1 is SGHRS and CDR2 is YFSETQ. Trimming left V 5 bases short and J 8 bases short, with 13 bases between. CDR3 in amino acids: CASSPEGQGYTF. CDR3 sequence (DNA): TGCGCCAGCAGTCCTGAGGGTCAAGGCTACACCTTC. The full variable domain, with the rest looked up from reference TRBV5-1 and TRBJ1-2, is KAGVTQTPRYLIKTRGQQVTLSCSPISGHRSVSWYQQTPGQGLQFLFEYFSETQRNKGNFPGRFSGRQFSNSRSEMNVSTLELGDSALYLCASSPEGQGYTFGSGTRLTVV.

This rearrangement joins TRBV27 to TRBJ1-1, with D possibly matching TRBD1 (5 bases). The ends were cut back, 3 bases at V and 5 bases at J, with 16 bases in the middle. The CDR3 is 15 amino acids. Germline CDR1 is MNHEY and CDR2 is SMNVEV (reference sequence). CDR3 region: CASSFDSLGGTEAFF. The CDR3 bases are TGTGCCAGCAGTTTCGACTCACTGGGGGGAACTGAAGCTTTCTTT.

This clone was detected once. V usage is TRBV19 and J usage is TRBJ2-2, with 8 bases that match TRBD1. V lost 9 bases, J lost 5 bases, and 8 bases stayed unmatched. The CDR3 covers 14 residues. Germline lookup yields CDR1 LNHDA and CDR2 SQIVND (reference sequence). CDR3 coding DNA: TGTGCCAGCGTCCAGGGGGCAAATACCGGGGAGCTGTTTTTT. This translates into CASVQGANTGELFF.

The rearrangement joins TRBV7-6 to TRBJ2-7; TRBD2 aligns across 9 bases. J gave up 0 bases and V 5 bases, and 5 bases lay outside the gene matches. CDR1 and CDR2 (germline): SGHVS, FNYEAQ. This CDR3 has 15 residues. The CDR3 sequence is CASSPTGLASYEQYF. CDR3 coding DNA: TGTGCCAGCAGCCCCACGGGACTAGCCTCCTACGAGCAGTACTTC.

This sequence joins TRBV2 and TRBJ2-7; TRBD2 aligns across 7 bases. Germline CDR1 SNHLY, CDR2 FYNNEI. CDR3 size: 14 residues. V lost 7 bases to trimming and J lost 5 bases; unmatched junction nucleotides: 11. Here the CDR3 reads CASKMEAGVNEQYF. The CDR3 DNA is TGTGCCAGCAAGATGGAGGCGGGAGTAAACGAGCAGTACTTC.

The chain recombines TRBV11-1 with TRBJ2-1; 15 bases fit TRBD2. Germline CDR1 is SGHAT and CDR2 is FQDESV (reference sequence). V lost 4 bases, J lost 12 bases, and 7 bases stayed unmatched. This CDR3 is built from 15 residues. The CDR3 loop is CASSSGLAGGARQFF. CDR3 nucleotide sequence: TGTGCCAGCAGCTCCGGACTAGCGGGAGGGGCTAGGCAGTTCTTC.